This is a list of T cell receptor beta chains from one sample in a study of T cell responses to AZD1222 COVID-19 vaccine. Repertoires were generated with immunoSEQ multiplex PCR, while TCRdb's copy carries only in-frame clones and drops some. The data show 100,000 to 150,000 clones, with approximately 92% seen just once and approximately 2% held by the top ten. The sequencing used peripheral blood, collected 28 days after the second AZD1222 dose. Receptor source: an adult who received the AZD1222 COVID-19 vaccine. The CDR3 runs from the conserved cysteine through the conserved F or W. Fields, in order: CDR3 length, V gene, J gene, CDR3 protein.

length: 14
V: TRBV5-1
J: TRBJ1-3
CDR3: CASSWDNTGNTIYF

length: 15
V: TRBV6-5
J: TRBJ2-7
CDR3: CASRGGAGGSYEQYF

length: 13
V: TRBV11-3
J: TRBJ2-1
CDR3: CASSGDYYNEQFF

length: 15
V: TRBV19
J: TRBJ1-1
CDR3: CASTDLGSGGAEAFF

length: 14
V: TRBV7-9
J: TRBJ1-4
CDR3: CASSLRGANEKLFF

length: 11
V: TRBV5-4
J: TRBJ1-2
CDR3: CASSAGRGYTF

length: 13
V: TRBV3-1/TRBV3-2
J: TRBJ1-1
CDR3: CASSQDLGQVPFF

length: 14
V: TRBV19
J: TRBJ1-1
CDR3: CASSATGAFNEAFF

length: 14
V: TRBV4-1
J: TRBJ2-7
CDR3: CASSQDEGIYEQYF

length: 17
V: TRBV18
J: TRBJ1-2
CDR3: CASSRYSGAGPDYGYTF

length: 12
V: TRBV10-3
J: TRBJ2-1
CDR3: CAGRQGKAEQFF

length: 16
V: TRBV5-1
J: TRBJ2-2
CDR3: CASSLEQGATTGELFF

length: 14
V: TRBV3-1/TRBV3-2
J: TRBJ1-6
CDR3: CASSQGQGNSPLHF

length: 14
V: TRBV6-5
J: TRBJ2-4
CDR3: CASSKGGGKNIQYF

length: 13
V: TRBV6-5
J: TRBJ1-5
CDR3: CASSFSGDQPQHF

length: 16
V: TRBV30
J: TRBJ2-3
CDR3: CAWSPGTAGGGDTQYF

length: 16
V: TRBV30
J: TRBJ2-7
CDR3: CAWSPLLGGSAYEQYF

length: 14
V: TRBV10-3
J: TRBJ1-1
CDR3: CAIRTTGSVTEAFF

length: 14
V: TRBV7-3
J: TRBJ1-3
CDR3: CASSWWGRENTIYF

length: 17
V: TRBV5-8
J: TRBJ1-6
CDR3: CASSLRAQSSYNSPLHF

length: 15
V: TRBV7-9
J: TRBJ2-5
CDR3: CASSNGAGAGETQYF

length: 14
V: TRBV30
J: TRBJ2-7
CDR3: CAWSQQVEAYEQYF

length: 15
V: TRBV5-4
J: TRBJ1-2
CDR3: CASSPVGQAAYGYTF